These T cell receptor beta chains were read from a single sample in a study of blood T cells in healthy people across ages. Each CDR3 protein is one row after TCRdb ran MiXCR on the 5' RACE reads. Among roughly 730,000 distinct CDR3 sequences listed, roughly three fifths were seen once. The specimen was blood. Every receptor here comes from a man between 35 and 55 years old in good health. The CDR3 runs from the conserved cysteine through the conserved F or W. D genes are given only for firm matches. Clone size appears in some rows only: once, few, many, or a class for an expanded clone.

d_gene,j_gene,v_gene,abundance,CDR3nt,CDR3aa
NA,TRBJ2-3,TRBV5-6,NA,TGTGCCAGCAGCGGGCCTACGGATAATCAAAGGGAGCCGACCGATACGCAGTATTTT,CASSGPTDNQREPTDTQYF
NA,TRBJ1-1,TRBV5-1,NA,TGCGCCAGCAGCTACGGGTCCGGCACTGAAGCTTTCTTT,CASSYGSGTEAFF
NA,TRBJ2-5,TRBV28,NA,TGTGCCAGCAGTTTCCGTCCGATAAAGACCCAGTACTTC,CASSFRPIKTQYF
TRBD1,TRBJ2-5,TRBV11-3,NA,TGTGCCAGCAGCTTAGGAGGACAGGGTATCGAGACCCAGTACTTC,CASSLGGQGIETQYF
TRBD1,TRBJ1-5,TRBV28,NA,TGTGCCAGCAGTTCCACAGGGGCTTATCAGCCCCAGCATTTT,CASSSTGAYQPQHF
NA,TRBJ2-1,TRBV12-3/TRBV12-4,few,TGTGCCAGCAGTTTACTGCTACAGTACAATGAGCAGTTCTTC,CASSLLLQYNEQFF
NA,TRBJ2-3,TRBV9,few,TGTGCCAGCAGCCAAGGGACGTTCACAGATACGCAGTATTTT,CASSQGTFTDTQYF
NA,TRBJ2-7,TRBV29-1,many,TGCAGCGTTGTAGGGCAGTCCTACGAGCAGTACTTC,CSVVGQSYEQYF
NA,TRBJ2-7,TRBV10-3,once,TGTGCCATCAGTGAGGAGTACGAACAGTACTTC,CAISEEYEQYF
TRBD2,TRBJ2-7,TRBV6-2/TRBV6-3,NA,TGTGCCAGCAGTTTCCCTAGCGGGGGGGCTTCAATCAGTCGCAATGAGCAGTACTTC,CASSFPSGGASISRNEQYF
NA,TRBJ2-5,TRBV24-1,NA,TGTGCCACCAGAGGGGCAGGGGAGACCCAGTACTTC,CATRGAGETQYF
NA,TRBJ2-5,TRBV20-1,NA,TGCAGTGCTTACCCTGAGGGAGTCCAAGAGACCCAGTACTTC,CSAYPEGVQETQYF
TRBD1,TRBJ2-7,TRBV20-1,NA,TGCAGTGCTCGGGACAGGGGGCCTTACGAGCAGTACTTC,CSARDRGPYEQYF
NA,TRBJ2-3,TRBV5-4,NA,TGTGCCAGCAGCTTCAAACAGGCAGCAGATACGCAGTATTTT,CASSFKQAADTQYF
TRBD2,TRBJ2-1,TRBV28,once,TGTGTCGCAGCGGGAGCTAATGAGCAGTTCTTC,CVAAGANEQFF
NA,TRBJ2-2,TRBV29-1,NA,TGCAGCGTTGCCGAGGGGCGCCGGGCCGGGGAGCTGTTTTTT,CSVAEGRRAGELFF
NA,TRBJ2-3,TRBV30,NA,TGTGCCTGGAGTGTACCCAGAGGAGGCACAGATACGCAGTATTTT,CAWSVPRGGTDTQYF
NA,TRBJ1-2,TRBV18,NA,TGTGCCAGCTCACCGACACTGACTGATAACTATGGCTACACCTTC,CASSPTLTDNYGYTF
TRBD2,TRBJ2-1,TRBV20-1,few,TGCAGTGCAGGTTTTAGACTAGCGGGAGAAATGGGCAATGAGCAGTTCTTC,CSAGFRLAGEMGNEQFF
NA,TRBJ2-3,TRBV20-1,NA,TGCAGTGGGGTGGCGGAGGCAGGTGGATTTGCAGATACGCAGTATTTT,CSGVAEAGGFADTQYF
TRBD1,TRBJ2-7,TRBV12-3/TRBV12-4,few,TGTGCCAGCAGTTTCAGGAGGGGACAGGGAATTTACGAGCAGTACTTC,CASSFRRGQGIYEQYF
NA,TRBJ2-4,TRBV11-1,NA,TGTGCCAGCAGCCTCTGGAACGAAAACGTAGCCAAAAACATTCAGTACTTC,CASSLWNENVAKNIQYF
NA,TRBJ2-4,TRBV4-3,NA,TGCGCCAGCAGCCAAGCCGGGGCAGGGGCGCACATTCAGTACTTC,CASSQAGAGAHIQYF
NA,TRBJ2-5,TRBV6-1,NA,TGTGCCAGCAGTGAATTGGGGCAGGGAAGGGAGACCCAGTACTTC,CASSELGQGRETQYF
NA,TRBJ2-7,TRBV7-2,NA,TGTGCCAGCAGCGCCAGGGGCGCCAGTGGATACGAGCAGTACTTC,CASSARGASGYEQYF
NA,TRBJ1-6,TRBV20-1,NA,TGCAGTGCTAGGAAGGACAGCAATTCACCCCTCCACTTT,CSARKDSNSPLHF
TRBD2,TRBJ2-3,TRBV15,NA,TGTGCCACCAGCAGAGACCCTGGGACTAGCGGGGGAGTAGATACGCAGTATTTT,CATSRDPGTSGGVDTQYF
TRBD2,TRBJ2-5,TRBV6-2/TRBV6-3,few,TGTGCCAGCAGAACTAGCGGGAGATTCGGGGAGACCCAGTACTTC,CASRTSGRFGETQYF
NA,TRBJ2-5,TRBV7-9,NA,TGTGCCAGCAGCTTGGAGACGTCTTGGGAGACCCAGTACTTC,CASSLETSWETQYF
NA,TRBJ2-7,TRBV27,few,TGTGCCAGCAGTTCCGCCGGGACACCCACATACGAGCAGTACTTC,CASSSAGTPTYEQYF
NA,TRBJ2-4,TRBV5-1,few,TGCGCCAGCAGCTCCCAGGGACTGGGGAGGGCCAAAAACATTCAGTACTTC,CASSSQGLGRAKNIQYF
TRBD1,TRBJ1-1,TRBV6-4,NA,TGTGCCAGCACCGAGACACAGGGGAGCACTGAAGCTTTCTTT,CASTETQGSTEAFF
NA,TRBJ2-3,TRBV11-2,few,TGTGCCAGCAGCCCCGGGACATTGACGCAGTATTTT,CASSPGTLTQYF
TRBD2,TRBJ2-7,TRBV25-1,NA,TGTGCCAGCAGTGGAAGACTAGCGGGAGAATACGAGCAGTACTTC,CASSGRLAGEYEQYF
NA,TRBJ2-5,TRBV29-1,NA,TGCAGCGCCGGAACGAGGGTGTTTGTAGAGACCCAGTACTTC,CSAGTRVFVETQYF
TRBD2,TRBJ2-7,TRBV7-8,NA,TGTGCCAGCAGCTTATTAGGCGGGAGAAACGGCCACGAGCAGTACTTC,CASSLLGGRNGHEQYF
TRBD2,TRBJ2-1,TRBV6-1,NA,TGTGCCAGCAGGTTAGCGGGGGCCGTTTACAATGAGCAGTTCTTC,CASRLAGAVYNEQFF
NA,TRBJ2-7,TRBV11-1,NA,TGTGCCAGCAGCTTAACTTTGAGGGCGGGCGAGCAGTACTTC,CASSLTLRAGEQYF
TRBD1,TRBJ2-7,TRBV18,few,TGTGCCAGCTCACCAGGGACAGGGGAGTGGTACGAGCAGTACTTC,CASSPGTGEWYEQYF
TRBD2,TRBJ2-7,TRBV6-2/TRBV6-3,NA,TGTGCCAGCAGCCCAGCGACTAGCGGGAGCTACGAGCAGTACTTC,CASSPATSGSYEQYF
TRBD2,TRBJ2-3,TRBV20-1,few,TGCAGTGCTACGAATATCGATAGCGGGGGCCCCACAGATACGCAGTATTTT,CSATNIDSGGPTDTQYF